The 16 T cell receptor beta chains below come from one sample, sequenced in a study of Ad26.COV2.S vaccination and SARS-CoV-2 variants. Sequencing used immunoSEQ multiplex PCR; TCRdb keeps in-frame clones, though not all of them. The sample shows approximately 360,000 clones, around 82% of them seen only once. The treatment is: approximately 18 received Ad26.COV2.S at low or high dose, single or two shots; about 5 received placebo; per-sample allocation not given. Following the first vaccine or placebo injection, samples were taken on day 63. The sample was peripheral blood, taken in a trial of Ad26.COV2.S vaccine versus placebo. Every receptor here comes from a person aged 18-65 years who received the Ad26.COV2.S COVID-19 vaccine or a placebo.

The V gene is TRBV19, the J gene TRBJ1-2, with 7 bases matching TRBD1. Germline CDR1 reads LNHDA; CDR2 reads SQIVND (reference sequence). Trimming removed 6 bases from V and 3 bases from J; junction bases left unmatched: 10. The CDR3 totals 15 residues. The CDR3 region has the DNA TGTGCCAGTAGGGTCAGGGGGGCCGGTGACTATGGCTACACCTTC. Translating it yields CASRVRGAGDYGYTF.

The chain recombines TRBV28 with TRBJ1-2, with unresolved D. Trimming took off 3 bases at V and 4 bases at J, with 6 bases between the two ends. Germline V gene lookup returns CDR1 MDHEN and CDR2 SYDVKM. This CDR3 is 12 amino acids long. The CDR3 reads CASSFRPYGYTF. The CDR3 coding sequence is TGTGCCAGCAGTTTTCGACCCTATGGCTACACCTTC.

The V and J genes are TRBV19 and TRBJ1-2; 8 bases are a match to TRBD1. The CDR3 sequence is 14 residues long. The junction had 10 bases not matched to a gene; V was cut back by 11 bases and J by 2 bases. Per germline, CDR1 LNHDA and CDR2 SQIVND (reference sequence). The CDR3 spells CAQKNRGRNYGYTF. For the CDR3, the DNA is TGTGCCCAAAAAAACAGGGGGAGGAACTATGGCTACACCTTC.

J is TRBJ2-3 and V is TRBV7-9; D gene uncertain. Germline V CDR1 and CDR2: SEHNR, FQNEAQ (reference sequence). With 4 bases removed from V and 2 bases from J, the gap between germline ends came to 13 bases. The CDR3 runs to 15 residues. CDR3 coding DNA: TGTGCCAGCAGCTCCAAGGACGGGTACACAGATACGCAGTATTTT. Protein: CASSSKDGYTDTQYF.

The chain combines TRBV6-1 with TRBJ1-6, with D maybe TRBD1 (6 bases). This CDR3 spans 15 amino acids. Trimming took 3 bases from V and 7 from J, leaving 13 bases between them. CDR1 is MNHNS and CDR2 is SASEGT in the germline V gene. CDR3 bases: TGTGCCAGCAGTGAGAGGGGGGTCTCAAATTCACCCCTCCACTTT. Translated, it gives CASSERGVSNSPLHF.

This rearrangement joins TRBV14 to TRBJ2-7; D might be TRBD2 (6 bases). V was cut by 3 bases and J by 7 bases, with 13 bases left in between. Germline V gene sequence: CDR1 SGHDN, CDR2 FVKESK. This CDR3 comprises 13 residues. Written as DNA, the CDR3 is TGTGCCAGCAGCCAGGACGCGGGACGGGAGCAGTACTTC. Translation: CASSQDAGREQYF.

The chain joins TRBV7-3 to TRBJ2-1; TRBD2 matches at 10 bases. Germline values: CDR1 SGHTA, CDR2 FQGTGA. V dropped 5 bases and J dropped 4; count of bases not matched to a gene: 5. CDR3 length: 15 amino acids. DNA of the CDR3: TGTGCCAGCAGCCCCCGGACTAGCGGATACAATGAGCAGTTCTTC. It is translated as CASSPRTSGYNEQFF.

The chain carries TRBV24-1 and TRBJ2-5; D might be TRBD1 (7 bases). Germline CDR1 is KGHDR and CDR2 is SFDVKD. V was trimmed by 6 bases and J by 2 bases, leaving 12 bases between them. The CDR3 is made up of 14 amino acids. The CDR3: CATSLAGGQETQYF. Written as DNA, the CDR3 is TGTGCCACCAGTTTGGCAGGGGGGCAAGAGACCCAGTACTTC.

The rearrangement joins TRBV3-1 (or the pseudogene TRBV3-2) to TRBJ2-1; 13 bases fit TRBD2. J gave up 5 bases and V 0 bases, and 10 bases lay outside the gene matches. The CDR3 contains 19 residues. CDR1 and CDR2 from the germline V gene are LGHDT and YNNKEL (reference sequence). The DNA of the CDR3 is TGTGCCAGCAGCCAAGAAGAGGGACCCACTAGCGGGAGGGACAATGAGCAGTTCTTC. Protein product: CASSQEEGPTSGRDNEQFF.

The chain recombines TRBV9 with TRBJ1-4; maybe TRBD1 (5 bases). The CDR3 length is 15 residues. Germline-derived CDR1 and CDR2 are SGDLS and YYNGEE. V lost 0 bases to trimming and J lost 8 bases, with 14 bases between them. CDR3 loop: CASSVAAGKGEKLFF. Here the CDR3 DNA reads TGTGCCAGCAGCGTAGCGGCAGGGAAAGGAGAAAAACTGTTTTTT.

This clone appeared once. V gene TRBV7-2 combines with J gene TRBJ2-3; D is unresolved. V was cut by 5 bases and J by 1 base, with 4 bases left in between. The CDR3 sequence is 12 residues long. Germline CDR1 reads SGHTA; CDR2 reads FQGNSA. DNA of the CDR3: TGTGCCAGCAGCACGCGCACAGATACGCAGTATTTT. This sequence encodes CASSTRTDTQYF.

This rearrangement joins TRBV11-3 to TRBJ2-7; TRBD1 agrees at 10 bases. The junction had 9 bases not matched to a gene; V was cut back by 6 bases and J by 4 bases. This CDR3 is built from 15 residues. Germline V gene data show CDR1 as SGHNT and CDR2 as YENEEA. Here the CDR3 reads CASSFRQGARYEQYF. CDR3 DNA: TGTGCCAGCAGTTTTCGACAGGGGGCAAGGTACGAGCAGTACTTC.

The chain is built from TRBV15 and TRBJ1-2; a possible D gene is TRBD1 (6 bases). CDR1 and CDR2 (germline): LNHNV, YYDKDF (reference sequence). The CDR3 totals 17 residues. V lost 0 bases to trimming and J lost 3 bases, with 17 bases between them. CDR3 amino acids: CATSRDLRGGADYGYTF. CDR3 nucleotide sequence: TGTGCCACCAGCAGAGATCTTAGGGGGGGCGCTGACTATGGCTACACCTTC.

The gene calls are TRBV6-5 and TRBJ1-2; D is uncertain. Trimming stripped 1 base from V and 6 bases from J, with 9 bases between. Looked up from germline, CDR1 is MNHEY and CDR2 is SVGAGI. This CDR3 has 13 amino acids. CDR3 in DNA: TGTGCCAGCAGTTACTTAGGTCTCCATGGCTACACCTTC. It specifies CASSYLGLHGYTF.

The chain has TRBV28 and TRBJ2-1; D gene uncertain. Looked up from germline, CDR1 is MDHEN and CDR2 is SYDVKM. The CDR3 length is 11 residues. V was cut by 9 bases and J by 3 bases, with 6 bases left in between. The CDR3 loop reads CASTYYNEQFF. DNA of the CDR3: TGTGCCAGTACCTACTACAATGAGCAGTTCTTC.

This clone turned up a few times. The chain carries TRBV4-1 and TRBJ1-2; D not resolved. V was cut by 0 bases and J by 8 bases, with 7 bases left in between. Germline loops: CDR1 MGHRA, CDR2 YSYEKL. This CDR3 spans 12 amino acids. The CDR3 here is CASSQDRTGYTF. Written as DNA, the CDR3 is TGCGCCAGCAGCCAAGATCGGACCGGCTACACCTTC.